One and the same sample provided the 10 T cell receptor beta chains below, sequenced in a study of blood T cells in healthy people across ages. It was with a sample-barcoded 5' primer and a J-beta primer mix that a second PCR of about 6 to 12 cycles was run. TCRdb analysed the 5' RACE reads with MiXCR anew, one entry per CDR3 protein. Of 1.8 million or so distinct CDR3 sequences listed, about two fifths are singletons. What was sequenced was blood. The receptors come from a human donor in good health.

J is TRBJ2-1 and V is TRBV6-2 or TRBV6-3; TRBD1 matches 7 bases. Trimming took 8 bases from V and 4 from J; bases not matched to a gene: 11. The germline gives CDR1 MNHEY, CDR2 SVGEGT. The CDR3 is 15 amino acids. Here the CDR3 DNA reads TGTGCCAGCTCTACTGGGACAGAAATTTACAATGAGCAGTTCTTC. It translates to CASSTGTEIYNEQFF.

The V and J genes are TRBV7-2 and TRBJ2-5; unclear D gene. Trimming pared 4 bases from V and 4 bases from J, leaving 10 bases between. The CDR3 contains 13 residues. CDR1 is SGHTA, CDR2 FQGNSA, per germline. The CDR3 loop is CASSYQPRETQYF. As DNA, the CDR3 is TGTGCCAGCAGCTATCAGCCCAGAGAGACCCAGTACTTC.

This clonotype came up a few times. As DNA, the CDR3 is TGCAGTGCTCCTGGATCCGGGACGGTGAACACTGAAGCTTTCTTT. It is translated as CSAPGSGTVNTEAFF. This chain links TRBV20-1 with TRBJ1-1; TRBD1 is a possible D gene (5 bases). V was shortened by 5 bases and J by 0 bases, with 16 bases between the two germline ends. The CDR3 has 15 residues. The germline CDR1 and CDR2 sequences are DFQATT and SNEGSKA (reference sequence).

Ten or more counts support this clonotype. The chain has TRBV10-3 and TRBJ1-6, with 8 positions matching TRBD1. Germline V gene data show CDR1 as ENHRY and CDR2 as SYGVKD. Unmatched junction bases numbered 8, after V lost 3 bases and J lost 7 bases. This CDR3 has 16 amino acids. The CDR3 protein is CAISDYSSGGNSPLHF. CDR3 nucleotide sequence: TGTGCCATCAGTGATTACTCTTCAGGGGGCAATTCACCCCTCCACTTT.

The V gene is TRBV20-1, the J gene TRBJ2-1; D unclear. The V end was cut by 5 bases, the J end by 10 bases, with 12 bases between. The CDR3 has 11 residues. The germline V gene has CDR1 DFQATT and CDR2 SNEGSKA (reference sequence). CDR3 region: CSARPWGEQFF. Here the CDR3 DNA reads TGCAGTGCTCGCCCCTGGGGAGAGCAGTTCTTC.

This clonotype was detected many times. The chain has TRBV7-2 and TRBJ2-3, with D tentatively TRBD2 (5 bases). The V end lost 5 bases, the J end lost 3 bases, and 18 bases lay between the germline ends. The germline V gene encodes CDR1 SGHTA and CDR2 FQGNSA. The CDR3 loop spans 16 amino acids. The CDR3, as DNA: TGTGCCAGCAGCCTGGACTGGAGCGGAGGAACAGATACGCAGTATTTT. This translates into CASSLDWSGGTDTQYF.

In its sample, this clonotype was seen a few times. The rearrangement uses TRBV5-1 and TRBJ2-2, with D unresolved. The CDR3 sequence is 15 residues long. Germline loops: CDR1 SGHRS, CDR2 YFSETQ. V lost 7 bases and J 6 bases, leaving 19 bases between the germline ends. The CDR3 DNA reads TGCGCCAGCGCCAATTTAGGGTATAACCCCGGGGAGCTGTTTTTT. This sequence encodes CASANLGYNPGELFF.

This chain connects TRBV28 to TRBJ2-5; D may be TRBD1 (6 bases). The end of the DNA aligns better with TRBJ2-7, so the J call may be wrong. Germline V lookup: CDR1 MDHEN, CDR2 SYDVKM. CDR3 length: 17 residues. The CDR3 loop is CASSLNLRKQGDYEQYF. For the CDR3, the DNA is TGTGCCAGCAGTTTGAATTTAAGGAAACAGGGTGACTACGAGCAGTACTTC.

This chain uses TRBV20-1 with TRBJ2-5; 7 bases map to TRBD2. With V trimmed by 0 bases and J by 4 bases, 5 bases remained unmatched. Germline V CDR1 and CDR2: DFQATT, SNEGSKA (reference sequence). CDR3 length: 14 amino acids. The CDR3 spells CSARDYSGGETQYF. CDR3 DNA sequence: TGCAGTGCTAGAGATTATTCGGGGGGAGAGACCCAGTACTTC.

CDR3 amino acids: CASSIRTANEQYF. CDR3 DNA: TGTGCCAGCAGCATCCGGACAGCTAATGAGCAGTACTTC. This chain uses TRBV7-9 with TRBJ2-4, with D possibly matching TRBD1 (6 bases). Germline CDR1 reads SEHNR; CDR2 reads FQNEAQ (reference sequence). V lost 5 bases and J lost 13, with 18 bases in between. The CDR3 extends over 13 amino acids.